This TCR beta chain was captured in a study of early T cells in non-severe SARS-CoV-2 infection. The CDR3 totals 17 residues. J gave up 4 bases and V 5 bases, and 14 bases lay outside the gene matches. Germline V CDR1 and CDR2: SGHAT, FQDESV (reference sequence). TCRdb analysed the 5' RACE reads with MiXCR anew, one entry per CDR3 protein. The profile shows 80,000 or so distinct CDR3 sequences, 15% to 18% of them singletons. This clonotype has at least ten counts. The sample was whole blood. The chain combines TRBV11-1 with TRBJ2-1; TRBD2 matches 7 bases. The source is an adult who was a healthcare worker with PCR-confirmed SARS-CoV-2 infection or an uninfected control (not recorded which). Here the CDR3 reads CASSPLGAGVSYNEQFF. The CDR3 bases are TGTGCCAGCAGCCCCCTTGGGGCGGGAGTCTCTTACAATGAGCAGTTCTTC.